Each of the 10 T cell receptor beta chains below was sequenced from the same sample in a study of blood T cells in healthy people across ages. The authors ran a second PCR of about 6 to 12 cycles using a sample-barcoded 5' primer and a J-beta primer mix. TCRdb reanalysed the 5' RACE reads using MiXCR and keeps one entry per CDR3 protein. The table has approximately 2,000,000 distinct CDR3 sequences, 35% to 50% seen once. Sequencing was performed on blood. Source of these receptors: a human donor in good health.

This clonotype was observed at least ten times. This chain joins TRBV7-2 and TRBJ2-7; 10 bases agree with TRBD2. CDR1 and CDR2 from the germline V gene are SGHTA and FQGNSA. The CDR3 consists of 15 residues. Losses at the gene ends were 5 bases for V and 2 bases for J; bases not matched to a gene: 6. CDR3 region: CASSPSGGQTYEQYF. Here the CDR3 DNA reads TGTGCCAGCAGCCCTAGCGGGGGCCAAACCTACGAGCAGTACTTC.

This clonotype was seen more than once but under ten times. The CDR3 region is CASRATGLSGNTIYF. The CDR3 DNA is TGTGCCAGCAGGGCAACAGGGCTCTCTGGAAACACCATATATTTT. The genes are TRBV12-3 or TRBV12-4 and TRBJ1-3; D may be TRBD1 (6 bases). V dropped 6 bases and J dropped 0 bases, with 12 bases sitting between them. The CDR3 contains 15 residues.

The chain combines TRBV18 with TRBJ2-7; 9 bases are a match to TRBD1. The J call is in doubt because the DNA end fits TRBJ2-4 better. Per germline, CDR1 KGHSH and CDR2 LQKENI. The length of the CDR3 is 15 residues. In DNA, the CDR3 is TGTGCCAGCTCACCAAAGGACAGGGGAGGAGACATTCAGTACTTC. Its protein product is CASSPKDRGGDIQYF.

This chain links TRBV4-1 with TRBJ1-2; 9 bases are shared with TRBD1. V was clipped by 4 bases and J by 5 bases; unmatched bases: 8. Germline loops: CDR1 MGHRA, CDR2 YSYEKL. The CDR3 totals 15 residues. The CDR3 protein is CASSPYGTGLYGYTF. The CDR3 DNA reads as TGCGCCAGCAGCCCGTACGGGACAGGGTTATATGGCTACACCTTC.

This clonotype was detected only a few times. The V gene is TRBV6-2 or TRBV6-3, the J gene TRBJ1-5, with 9 bases lining up with TRBD1. From germline, CDR1 is MNHEY and CDR2 SVGEGT. V trimming: 6 bases; J trimming: 3 bases; junction bases outside the gene matches: 12. The CDR3 consists of 17 residues. The CDR3 loop reads CASSWDREGGFNQPQHF. DNA of the CDR3: TGTGCCAGCAGCTGGGACAGGGAGGGAGGTTTCAATCAGCCCCAGCATTTT.

The chain joins TRBV29-1 to TRBJ2-7, with 10 bases fitting TRBD1. V gave up 6 bases and J gave up 5 bases; unmatched junction bases: 7. The CDR3 is 13 residues long. Germline CDR1 is SQVTM and CDR2 is ANQGSEA. The CDR3, as DNA: TGCAGCGTCGCGGGACAGGGGCTCAACGAGCAGTACTTC. Its translation: CSVAGQGLNEQYF.

This clonotype showed up just a few times. This sequence joins TRBV7-2 and TRBJ2-7, with D perhaps TRBD2 (5 bases). The germline V and J ends were trimmed by 4 bases and 0 bases, with 16 bases remaining between them. Germline lookup yields CDR1 SGHTA and CDR2 FQGNSA. The length of the CDR3 is 16 residues. The CDR3: CASSYTLGGSSYEQYF. CDR3 nucleotides: TGTGCCAGCAGCTATACGCTAGGAGGAAGCTCCTACGAGCAGTACTTC. The full variable domain, its missing parts supplied by reference TRBV7-2 and TRBJ2-7, is GAGVSQSPSNKVTEKGKDVELRCDPISGHTALYWYRQSLGQGLEFLIYFQGNSAPDKSGLPSDRFSAERTGGSVSTLTIQRTQQEDSAVYLCASSYTLGGSSYEQYFGPGTRLTVT.

The genes are TRBV29-1 and TRBJ1-1; D may be TRBD1 (5 bases). The CDR3 covers 12 residues. Germline loops: CDR1 SQVTM, CDR2 ANQGSEA. The V gene lost 6 bases and the J gene lost 11 bases, with 19 bases spanning the gap. CDR3 loop: CSVREGPSGAFF. CDR3 nucleotide sequence: TGCAGCGTGCGGGAGGGGCCGTCGGGGGCTTTCTTT. Supplemented by reference TRBV29-1 and TRBJ1-1, the full variable domain reads SAVISQKPSRDICQRGTSLTIQCQVDSQVTMMFWYRQQPGQSLTLIATANQGSEATYESGFVIDKFPISRPNLTFSTLTVSNMSPEDSSIYLCSVREGPSGAFFGQGTRLTVV.

This clonotype appeared a few times. The genes are TRBV11-2 and TRBJ2-7; 9 nucleotides agree with TRBD1. Germline V lookup: CDR1 SGHAT, CDR2 FQNNGV. V trimming: 5 bases; J trimming: 5 bases; junction bases outside the gene matches: 10. The CDR3 consists of 15 residues. Here the CDR3 reads CASSPWDRVADEQYF. The CDR3 nucleotides are TGTGCCAGCAGCCCATGGGACAGGGTAGCAGACGAGCAGTACTTC.

Details on this clonotype: This likely traces to a read error, being one base from a far larger clone. The rearrangement uses TRBV7-8 and TRBJ2-7, with 7 bases aligning to TRBD2. The CDR3 has 13 residues. Germline assignment: CDR1 SGHVS and CDR2 FQNEAQ. CDR3 loop: CASSVAGPYEQYF. CDR3 bases: TGTGCCAGCAGCGTAGCGGGCCCCTACGAGCAGTACTTC.